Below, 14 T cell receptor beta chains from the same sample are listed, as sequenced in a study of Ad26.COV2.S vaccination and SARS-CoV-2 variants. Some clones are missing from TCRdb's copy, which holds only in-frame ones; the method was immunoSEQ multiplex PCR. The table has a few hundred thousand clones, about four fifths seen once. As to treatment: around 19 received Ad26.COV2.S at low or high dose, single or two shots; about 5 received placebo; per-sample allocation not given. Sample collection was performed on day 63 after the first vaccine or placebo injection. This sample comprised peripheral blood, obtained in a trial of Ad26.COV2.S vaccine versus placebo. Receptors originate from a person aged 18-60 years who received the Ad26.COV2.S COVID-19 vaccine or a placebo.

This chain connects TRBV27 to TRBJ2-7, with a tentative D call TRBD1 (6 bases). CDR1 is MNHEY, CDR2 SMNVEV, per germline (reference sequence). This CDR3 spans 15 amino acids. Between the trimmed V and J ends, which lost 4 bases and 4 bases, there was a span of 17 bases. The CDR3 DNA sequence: TGTGCCAGCAGTTCGCTAACCGGGACACTTTACGAGCAGTACTTC. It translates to CASSSLTGTLYEQYF.

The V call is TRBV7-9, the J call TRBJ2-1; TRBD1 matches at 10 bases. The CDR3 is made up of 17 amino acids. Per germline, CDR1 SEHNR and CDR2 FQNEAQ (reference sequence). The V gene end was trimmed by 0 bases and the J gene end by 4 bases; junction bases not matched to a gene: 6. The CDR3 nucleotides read TGTGCCAGCAGCTTAGCGCGCCGGGGACAGGGGTACAATGAGCAGTTCTTC. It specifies CASSLARRGQGYNEQFF.

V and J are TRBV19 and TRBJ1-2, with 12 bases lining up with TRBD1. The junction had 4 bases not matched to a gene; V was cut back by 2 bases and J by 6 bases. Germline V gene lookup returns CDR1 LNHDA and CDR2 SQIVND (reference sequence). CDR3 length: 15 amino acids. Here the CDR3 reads CASSIRDRGRNGYTF. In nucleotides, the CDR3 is TGTGCCAGTAGTATAAGGGACAGGGGGCGAAATGGCTACACCTTC. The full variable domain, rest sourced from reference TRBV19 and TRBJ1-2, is DGGITQSPKYLFRKEGQNVTLSCEQNLNHDAMYWYRQDPGQGLRLIYYSQIVNDFQKGDIAEGYSVSREKKESFPLTVTSAQKNPTAFYLCASSIRDRGRNGYTFGSGTRLTVV.

Here the CDR3 DNA reads TGTGCCAGCAGCTTAGTGGCTAGAGCCTACAATGAGCAGTTCTTC. Its protein product is CASSLVARAYNEQFF. This chain joins TRBV7-9 and TRBJ2-1, with D unresolved. The CDR3 covers 15 residues. Trimming pared 1 base from V and 2 bases from J, leaving 9 bases between. Germline CDR1 and CDR2: SEHNR and FQNEAQ (reference sequence).

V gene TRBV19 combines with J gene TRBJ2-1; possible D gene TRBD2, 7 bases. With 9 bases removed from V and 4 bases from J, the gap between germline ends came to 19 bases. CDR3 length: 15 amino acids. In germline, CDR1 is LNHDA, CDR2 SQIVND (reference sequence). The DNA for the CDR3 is TGTGCCAGCCGGACCTCGGGGGGCCCTTACAATGAGCAGTTCTTC. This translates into CASRTSGGPYNEQFF.

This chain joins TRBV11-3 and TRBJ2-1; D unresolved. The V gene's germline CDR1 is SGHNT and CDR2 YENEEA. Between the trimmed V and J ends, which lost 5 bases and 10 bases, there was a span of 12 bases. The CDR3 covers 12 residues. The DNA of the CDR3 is TGTGCCAGCAGCCCAGGAGTTCGCGAGCAGTTCTTC. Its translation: CASSPGVREQFF. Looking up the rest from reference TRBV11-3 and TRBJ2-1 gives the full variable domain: EAGVVQSPRYKIIEKKQPVAFWCNPISGHNTLYWYLQNLGQGPELLIRYENEEAVDDSQLPKDRFSAERLKGVDSTLKIQPAELGDSAVYLCASSPGVREQFFGPGTRLTVL.

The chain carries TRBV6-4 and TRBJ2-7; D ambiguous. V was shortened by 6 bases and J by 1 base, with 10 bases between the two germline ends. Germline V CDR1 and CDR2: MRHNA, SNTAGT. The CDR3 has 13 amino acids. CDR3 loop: CASRTRRSYEQYF. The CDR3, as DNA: TGTGCCAGCAGGACTCGAAGATCCTACGAGCAGTACTTC.

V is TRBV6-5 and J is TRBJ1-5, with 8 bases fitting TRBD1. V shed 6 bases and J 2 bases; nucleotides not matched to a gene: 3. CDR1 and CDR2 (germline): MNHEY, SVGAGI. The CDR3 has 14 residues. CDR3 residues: CASSPGQGNQPQHF. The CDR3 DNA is TGTGCCAGCAGCCCGGGACAGGGCAATCAGCCCCAGCATTTT.

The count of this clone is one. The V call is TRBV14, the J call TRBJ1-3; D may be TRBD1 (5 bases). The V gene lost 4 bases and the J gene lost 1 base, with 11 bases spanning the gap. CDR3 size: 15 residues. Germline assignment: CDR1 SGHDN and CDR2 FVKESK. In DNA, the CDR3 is TGTGCCAGCAGCCTTCTAGGGGCATCTGGAAACACCATATATTTT. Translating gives CASSLLGASGNTIYF.

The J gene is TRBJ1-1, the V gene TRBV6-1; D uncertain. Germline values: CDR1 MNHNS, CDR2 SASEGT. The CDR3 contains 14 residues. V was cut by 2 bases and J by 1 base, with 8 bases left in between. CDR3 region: CASSESSENTEAFF. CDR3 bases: TGTGCCAGCAGTGAAAGTTCAGAGAACACTGAAGCTTTCTTT.

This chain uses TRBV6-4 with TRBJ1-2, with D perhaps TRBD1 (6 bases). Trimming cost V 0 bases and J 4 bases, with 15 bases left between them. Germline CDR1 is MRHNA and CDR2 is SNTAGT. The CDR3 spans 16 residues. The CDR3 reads CASSDSPGEGFYGYTF. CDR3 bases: TGTGCCAGCAGTGACTCTCCAGGGGAAGGTTTCTATGGCTACACCTTC.

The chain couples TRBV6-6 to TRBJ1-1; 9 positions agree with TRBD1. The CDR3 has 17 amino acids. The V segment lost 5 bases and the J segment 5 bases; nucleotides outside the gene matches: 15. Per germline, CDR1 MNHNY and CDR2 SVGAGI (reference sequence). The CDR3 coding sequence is TGTGCCAGCAGTCCCAACAGGGGGCCTGGCGTAGTAACTGAAGCTTTCTTT. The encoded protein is CASSPNRGPGVVTEAFF.

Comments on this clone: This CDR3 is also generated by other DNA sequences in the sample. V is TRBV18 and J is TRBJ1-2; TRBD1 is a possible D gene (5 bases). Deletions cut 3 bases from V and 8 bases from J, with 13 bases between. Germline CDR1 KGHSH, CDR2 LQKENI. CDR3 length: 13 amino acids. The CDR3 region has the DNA TGTGCCAGCTCACCGGGGCAGGGCGAAGGCTACACCTTC. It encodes CASSPGQGEGYTF.

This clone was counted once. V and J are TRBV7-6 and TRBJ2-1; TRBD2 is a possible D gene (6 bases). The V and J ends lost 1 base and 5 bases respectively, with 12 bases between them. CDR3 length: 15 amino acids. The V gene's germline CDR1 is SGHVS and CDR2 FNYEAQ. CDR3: CASSLVSGYNNEQFF. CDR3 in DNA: TGTGCCAGCAGCTTAGTGAGCGGGTATAACAATGAGCAGTTCTTC.